This paragraph reports one T cell receptor beta chain. TCRdb's copy holds only in-frame clones and misses some; the assay was immunoSEQ multiplex PCR. The sample holds 110,000 or so clones; 58% are singletons and the top ten take 37%. This record comes from a study of cytotoxic CD8 clonotypes in ibrutinib-treated CLL. About the study: On average, each sample had roughly 230,000 productive templates and more than 75,000 productive rearrangements.

The authors obtained around 2 micrograms of genomic DNA from cryopreserved PBMCs for TCR beta libraries. Losses at the gene ends were 4 bases for V and 7 bases for J; bases not matched to a gene: 9. This CDR3 is 14 amino acids long. Germline-derived CDR1 and CDR2 are SQVTM and ANQGSEA. The genes are TRBV29-1 and TRBJ1-1; 10 nucleotides line up with TRBD1. Sequencing used PBMCs, obtained after 24 months of ibrutinib treatment. This sequence was found in a human donor with chronic lymphocytic leukemia. This CDR3 is CSVVRDRGIGEAFF. CDR3 nucleotide sequence: TGCAGCGTTGTTAGGGACAGGGGAATAGGTGAAGCTTTCTTT.